A single T cell receptor beta chain is shown here with its context. Its antigen is undetermined. These data come from a study of OX40 agonist ivuxolimab in advanced cancers. Study-wide background: An anti-OX40 (CD134) antibody with agonistic activity, ivuxolimab, was administered to patients. Anti-PD-1, anti-PD-L1 or anti-CTLA-4 therapy given earlier was allowed, and 35% to 50% had some. Partial responses were achieved by three patients: one hepatocellular carcinoma, two cutaneous melanoma. Notes on the study in general: Among T cells, CD8+ cells averaged more expanded clones than CD4+ cells.

Libraries were prepared by immunoSEQ multiplex PCR; TCRdb keeps only in-frame clonotypes and omits some of them. The sample holds 55,000 to 85,000 clones, about 90% seen once. This CDR3 comprises 14 residues. V was trimmed by 2 bases and J by 6 bases, leaving 10 bases between them. Germline V gene sequence: CDR1 MNHNS, CDR2 SASEGT. The chain couples TRBV6-1 to TRBJ2-2; D is unclear. The clonotype originates from an adult with an advanced solid tumor such as melanoma, head and neck, liver or kidney cancer. The sample here was CD4+ or CD8+ T cells sorted from blood, taken in a trial of the OX40 agonist ivuxolimab. CDR3 region: CASSEHTVSGELFF. The CDR3 DNA sequence: TGTGCCAGCAGTGAACATACGGTCTCCGGGGAGCTGTTTTTT.